This TCR beta chain is from a study of T-cell memory formation after mild COVID-19. Study-level information: TCR clustering was largely donor specific.

The table lists this clonotype with many counts. The antigen remains undetermined. The V end lost 5 bases, the J end lost 8 bases, and 13 bases lay between the germline ends. Germline values: CDR1 DFQATT, CDR2 SNEGSKA (reference sequence). The CDR3 has 12 amino acids. TCRdb re-called the 5' RACE reads with MiXCR, one entry per CDR3 protein. The sample includes 100,000 or so distinct CDR3 sequences, over 8.5% of them seen just once. Study conclusions and caveats: Pre-infection memory contained some responding clones, which suggested that cross-reactive memory had joined. CD8+ contracting clones occupied EMRA, while CD4+ ones occupied mainly CM and EM. CD4/CD8 balance characterized clones contracting day 15 to 85, and CD4+ skew characterized later expanders.

V is TRBV20-1 and J is TRBJ2-1; the D gene could be TRBD1 or TRBD2 (5 bases each). The origin of this receptor is a man younger than 35 who had mild COVID-19 (a few samples of this study predate the infection). Cell type and time point are not known. The specimen was PBMCs or a T cell subset sorted from them (not recorded which). The CDR3 spells CSAGTSQDEQFF. In DNA, the CDR3 is TGCAGTGCTGGGACCTCCCAGGATGAGCAGTTCTTC.